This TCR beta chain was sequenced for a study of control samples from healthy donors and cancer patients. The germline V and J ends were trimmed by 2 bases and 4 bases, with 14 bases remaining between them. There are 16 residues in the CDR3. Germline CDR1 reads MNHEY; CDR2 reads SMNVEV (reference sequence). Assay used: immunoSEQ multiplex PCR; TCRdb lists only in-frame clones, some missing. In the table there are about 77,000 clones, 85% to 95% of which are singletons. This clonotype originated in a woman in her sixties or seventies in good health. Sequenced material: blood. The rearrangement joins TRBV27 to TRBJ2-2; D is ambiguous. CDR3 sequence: CASSLRWRQSTGELFF. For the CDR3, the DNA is TGTGCCAGCAGTTTACGTTGGAGACAAAGCACCGGGGAGCTGTTTTTT.